The source of this T cell receptor (beta chain) is a study of blood T cell repertoires in COVID-19. Authors' analysis steps: Using reference gene primer amplification, nucleated cell counts were estimated. Only in-frame clones appear in the TCRdb table, and some are missing; sequencing was by immunoSEQ multiplex PCR. V, J and clone size are taken as reported in that table, and D and trimming were inferred from the DNA itself. Here the sample spans about 75,000 clones, about 90% being singletons. The source of this sequence is a human donor in a cohort sampled during active COVID-19. The sample was peripheral blood.

The CDR3 DNA follows: TGTGCCAGCAGCTCCCGACAGGGGAGCTCAGAGACCCAGTACTTC. It specifies CASSSRQGSSETQYF. This sequence joins TRBV7-9 and TRBJ2-5; 8 bases fit TRBD1. Per germline, CDR1 SEHNR and CDR2 FQNEAQ (reference sequence). Trimming cost V 4 bases and J 4 bases; bases outside gene matches: 8. The CDR3 sequence is 15 residues long.